This T cell receptor beta chain emerged from a study of blood T cell repertoires in COVID-19. The repertoire was sequenced with immunoSEQ multiplex PCR; TCRdb's copy has only in-frame clones and lacks some. The sample records under 150,000 clones, around 80% being singletons. CDR3 length: 14 residues. V lost 4 bases, J lost 7 bases, and 13 bases lay in between. The germline V gene encodes CDR1 SGHAT and CDR2 FQNNGV. Sequenced input: peripheral blood. The V call is TRBV11-2, the J call TRBJ2-2; a weak D match, TRBD1 (6 bases). The clonotype was recovered from a man aged 65-85 years with acute or convalescent COVID-19. Here the CDR3 DNA reads TGTGCCAGCAGCTCTAACAGGGCGAACGGGGAGCTGTTTTTT. Its translation: CASSSNRANGELFF. Supplemented by reference TRBV11-2 and TRBJ2-2, the full variable domain reads EAGVAQSPRYKIIEKRQSVAFWCNPISGHATLYWYQQILGQGPKLLIQFQNNGVVDDSQLPKDRFSAERLKGVDSTLKIQPAKLEDSAVYLCASSSNRANGELFFGEGSRLTVL.